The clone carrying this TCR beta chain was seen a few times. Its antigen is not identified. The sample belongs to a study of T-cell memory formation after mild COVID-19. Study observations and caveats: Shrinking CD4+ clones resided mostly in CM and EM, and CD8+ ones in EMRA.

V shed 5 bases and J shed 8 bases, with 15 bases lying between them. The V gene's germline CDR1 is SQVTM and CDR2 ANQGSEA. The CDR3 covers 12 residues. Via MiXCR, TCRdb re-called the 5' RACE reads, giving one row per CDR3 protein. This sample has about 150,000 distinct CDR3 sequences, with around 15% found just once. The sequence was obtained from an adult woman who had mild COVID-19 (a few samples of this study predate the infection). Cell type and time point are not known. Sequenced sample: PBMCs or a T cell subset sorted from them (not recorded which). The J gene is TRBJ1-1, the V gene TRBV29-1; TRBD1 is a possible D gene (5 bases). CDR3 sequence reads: CSVRGGNGEAFF. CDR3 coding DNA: TGCAGCGTTAGGGGTGGTAACGGAGAAGCTTTCTTT.